The 7 T cell receptor beta chains reported below all come from one sample, sequenced in a study of cytomegalovirus exposure and HLA in healthy donors. The PCR used 60 Vbeta and 13 Jbeta primers. Measured with immunoSEQ multiplex PCR; TCRdb has only the in-frame clones, and not every one. The sample consists of about 150,000 clones, about 78% of them appearing once. Specimen: PBMCs. The receptors originated from a man aged 45 to 65 in good health and CMV-seropositive.

The chain has TRBV18 and TRBJ1-1; 8 nucleotides line up with TRBD1. Trimming removed 4 bases from V and 0 bases from J; junction bases left unmatched: 4. This CDR3 comprises 15 residues. Germline CDR1 reads KGHSH; CDR2 reads LQKENI. CDR3 bases: TGTGCCAGCTCACTCGGACAGGGTATGAACACTGAAGCTTTCTTT. Translation gives CASSLGQGMNTEAFF.

The chain carries TRBV5-4 and TRBJ2-2; 11 nucleotides agree with TRBD2. This CDR3 has 14 amino acids. Trimming removed 9 bases from V and 3 bases from J; junction bases left unmatched: 4. CDR1 SGHNT and CDR2 YYREEE come from the germline V gene (reference sequence). This CDR3 is CAITSGGHTGELFF. The CDR3 nucleotides are TGTGCCATCACTAGCGGGGGACACACCGGGGAGCTGTTTTTT.

The J gene is TRBJ2-5, the V gene TRBV7-6; TRBD2 matches at 7 bases. Germline loops: CDR1 SGHVS, CDR2 FNYEAQ. V shed 5 bases, J shed 2 bases, and the junction held 14 bases outside the gene matches. This CDR3 has 17 amino acids. The CDR3 DNA sequence: TGTGCCAGCAGCCATAACCCCCCGTCGGGGGGACAAGAGACCCAGTACTTC. Its translation is CASSHNPPSGGQETQYF.

This sequence joins TRBV5-6 and TRBJ2-4, with a possible D match to TRBD2 (7 bases). The CDR3 has 16 amino acids. V was trimmed by 1 base and J by 1 base, leaving 12 bases between them. CDR1 is SGHDT and CDR2 is YYEEEE in the germline V gene. CDR3 DNA sequence: TGTGCCAGCAGCTTGAAGGGGGGGCTCGCCAAAAACATTCAGTACTTC. Protein product: CASSLKGGLAKNIQYF.

Worth noting for this clone: The same CDR3 also results from other DNA sequences found in this sample. CDR3 residues: CASRTGGSDYGYTF. The DNA of the CDR3 is TGCGCCAGCAGGACGGGGGGCTCAGACTATGGCTACACCTTC. The rearrangement joins TRBV10-2 to TRBJ1-2; perhaps TRBD1 as D (6 bases). The CDR3 runs 14 residues. The germline gives CDR1 WSHSY, CDR2 SAAADI. With 6 bases removed from V and 3 bases from J, the gap between germline ends came to 14 bases.

The J gene is TRBJ2-1, the V gene TRBV27; no clear D. The CDR3 extends over 13 amino acids. The V end lost 6 bases, the J end lost 4 bases, and 10 bases lay between the germline ends. Germline values: CDR1 MNHEY, CDR2 SMNVEV (reference sequence). The CDR3 DNA sequence: TGTGCCAGCAGCATGAACTTTTACAATGAGCAGTTCTTC. It codes for CASSMNFYNEQFF.

This CDR3 is CASSDSGGMRAFF. The CDR3 bases are TGTGCCAGCAGTGACTCCGGGGGGATGCGGGCTTTCTTT. The chain has TRBV6-4 and TRBJ1-1; tentatively, D is TRBD1 (5 bases). This CDR3 is 13 amino acids long. Germline V gene lookup returns CDR1 MRHNA and CDR2 SNTAGT. Between the trimmed V and J ends, which lost 0 bases and 11 bases, there was a span of 13 bases.